Below are 9 T cell receptor beta chains sequenced from a single sample in a study of monozygotic twins with inflammatory bowel disease. Reanalyzing the 5' RACE reads, TCRdb keeps one entry per CDR3 protein, without DNA. The repertoire table contains roughly 200,000 distinct CDR3 sequences. The sequenced material came from blood. These receptors were collected from a human donor with ulcerative colitis or Crohn's disease, or a healthy co-twin of an affected twin (not recorded which).

The chain joins TRBV10-2 to TRBJ1-5; the TCRdb D gene call, TRBD1, has no DNA to confirm it. The CDR3 runs 19 residues. Germline loops: CDR1 WSHSY, CDR2 SAAADI. The CDR3 region is CASSVDKQTGAVSNQPQHF.

The chain carries TRBV6-6 and TRBJ2-4; the D call from TCRdb, TRBD2, cannot be confirmed without DNA. From germline, CDR1 is MNHNY and CDR2 SVGAGI (reference sequence). The CDR3 contains 12 residues. Here the CDR3 reads CASQADLGIQYF.

The chain joins TRBV20-1 to TRBJ1-6; checking the TCRdb D call of TRBD1 is not possible without DNA. The CDR3 length is 15 residues. CDR1 and CDR2 from the germline V gene are DFQATT and SNEGSKA (reference sequence). The CDR3 loop is CSAPLRDRGNSPLHF.

V and J are TRBV7-9 and TRBJ2-2; without DNA, the TCRdb call of TRBD1 cannot be checked. CDR1 is SEHNR, CDR2 FQNEAQ, per germline (reference sequence). This CDR3 spans 14 amino acids. CDR3 sequence: CASSLDRVAGELFF.

J is TRBJ1-6 and V is TRBV12-3 or TRBV12-4; TCRdb selects TRBD1, and the lack of DNA leaves this call unchecked. This CDR3 has 15 residues. The chain's CDR3 is CASSPQGRGNSPLHF.

The chain links TRBV5-1 to TRBJ2-2; TCRdb names TRBD1, which stays unverified in the absence of DNA. CDR1 is SGHRS and CDR2 is YFSETQ in the germline V gene. CDR3 size: 14 residues. CDR3 sequence reads: CASSLTGFAGELFF. The complete variable domain, with remaining parts taken from reference TRBV5-1 and TRBJ2-2, reads KAGVTQTPRYLIKTRGQQVTLSCSPISGHRSVSWYQQTPGQGLQFLFEYFSETQRNKGNFPGRFSGRQFSNSRSEMNVSTLELGDSALYLCASSLTGFAGELFFGEGSRLTVL.

The chain carries TRBV4-1 and TRBJ2-1; no DNA is available, so the TRBD1 call from TCRdb remains unchecked. The CDR3 covers 13 residues. Germline CDR1 and CDR2: MGHRA and YSYEKL. The CDR3 sequence: CASSPRQGGEQFF.

This sequence joins TRBV7-9 and TRBJ2-5; TCRdb calls TRBD1, which cannot be checked without DNA. This CDR3 is built from 17 residues. The germline V gene encodes CDR1 SEHNR and CDR2 FQNEAQ (reference sequence). CDR3 protein: CASSLVWDTRGQETQYF.

The V and J genes are TRBV19 and TRBJ1-4; TCRdb outputs TRBD1, but without DNA this stays unchecked. Germline V gene sequence: CDR1 LNHDA, CDR2 SQIVND (reference sequence). This CDR3 has 14 amino acids. The chain's CDR3 is CASMRTATNEKLFF.